This T cell receptor (beta chain) was sequenced during a study of beta chain features in type 1 diabetes. On the study more broadly: Over all samples combined, over 85 million sorted cells were examined.

Study findings and constraints: Insertions at VDJ junctions were less frequent in type 1 diabetes patients. These patients also deleted more nucleotides at the same junctions.

V lost 4 bases and J 1 base, leaving 15 bases between the germline ends. This CDR3 has 16 residues. The V gene's germline CDR1 is LGHNA and CDR2 YSLEER. Averaging approximately 120 mL, one heparinised blood draw was given by each donor. Researchers reported sorting CD4+ naive, central memory, regulatory and stem cell-like memory cells via CD45RO/CCR7/CD25/CD127/CD95/CD27. Expressed TCRB transcripts got sequenced, as all isolated RNA was reverse transcribed. Assay used: immunoSEQ multiplex PCR; TCRdb lists only in-frame clones, some missing. Of 250,000 to 350,000 clones detected, 14% appear once; the ten largest clones hold 6.7%. Note on this clone: What it recognizes is unknown.

The source material was central memory CD4+ T cells from blood. This sequence joins TRBV4-3 and TRBJ2-3; D is perhaps TRBD1 (6 bases). The TCR originated in a man between 25 and 39 years old in good health. The CDR3 DNA follows: TGCGCCAGCAGCCCCAGCCCGGCAGGGGGCACAGATACGCAGTATTTT. This encodes CASSPSPAGGTDTQYF.